The 7 T cell receptor beta chains given below trace back to one sample, sequenced in a study of CD8 T cells in ankylosing spondylitis. TCRdb re-called the 5' RACE reads with MiXCR, one entry per CDR3 protein. The data contain around 320,000 distinct CDR3 sequences, less than 25% of them seen just once; the ten biggest clones take up about 3.5%. Specimen: blood, either unsorted or a sorted T cell fraction (not recorded which). The receptors come from a female donor with ankylosing spondylitis or in good health (not recorded which).

This clonotype was recorded a few times. The V gene is TRBV10-3, the J gene TRBJ2-5, with 10 bases aligning to TRBD2. V shed 6 bases, J shed 4 bases, and the junction held 5 bases outside the gene matches. Looked up from germline, CDR1 is ENHRY and CDR2 is SYGVKD. This CDR3 comprises 14 residues. CDR3 in DNA: TGTGCCATCAGACCTAGCGGGAGCAGAGAGACCCAGTACTTC. Residues: CAIRPSGSRETQYF.

At least ten counts were recorded for this clonotype. The V call is TRBV29-1, the J call TRBJ1-2; no reliable D call. V dropped 3 bases and J dropped 1 base, with 15 bases sitting between them. The germline V gene has CDR1 SQVTM and CDR2 ANQGSEA. This CDR3 region has 15 residues. CDR3 in DNA: TGCAGCGTTGAGGTTCCGGGCTTACTTAACTATGGCTACACCTTC. This gives the protein CSVEVPGLLNYGYTF.

The V gene is TRBV6-6, the J gene TRBJ1-2; TRBD1 might be the D (5 bases). Per germline, CDR1 MNHNY and CDR2 SVGAGI (reference sequence). The CDR3 has 13 amino acids. V lost 0 bases and J 7 bases, leaving 9 bases between the germline ends. The CDR3 sequence is CASSYSGEGGYTF. CDR3 bases: TGTGCCAGCAGTTACTCAGGGGAGGGTGGCTACACCTTC.

This chain uses TRBV20-1 with TRBJ2-3; D is unresolved. Germline CDR1 is DFQATT and CDR2 is SNEGSKA (reference sequence). V lost 3 bases and J 1 base, leaving 5 bases between the germline ends. The CDR3 is 12 amino acids. The CDR3 reads CSARDGTDTQYF. The CDR3 nucleotides are TGCAGTGCTAGGGACGGCACAGATACGCAGTATTTT.

The V and J genes are TRBV7-2 and TRBJ1-1, with D hard to call. Germline CDR1 reads SGHTA; CDR2 reads FQGNSA. The V end was cut by 7 bases, the J end by 3 bases, with 21 bases between. The CDR3 covers 16 residues. CDR3 sequence (DNA): TGTGCCAGCACCCTTAAGTTTAGTCCAAGTCACACTGAAGCTTTCTTT. Translating gives CASTLKFSPSHTEAFF. Drawing the rest from reference TRBV7-2 and TRBJ1-1, the complete variable domain is GAGVSQSPSNKVTEKGKDVELRCDPISGHTALYWYRQSLGQGLEFLIYFQGNSAPDKSGLPSDRFSAERTGGSVSTLTIQRTQQEDSAVYLCASTLKFSPSHTEAFFGQGTRLTVV.

J is TRBJ2-1 and V is TRBV14; perhaps TRBD1 as D (5 bases). Germline CDR1 SGHDN, CDR2 FVKESK. The V gene lost 1 base and the J gene lost 7 bases, with 14 bases spanning the gap. The CDR3 consists of 15 residues. The DNA of the CDR3 is TGTGCCAGCAGCCAAGCCCACGTGGGGCGAAATGAGCAGTTCTTC. Protein sequence: CASSQAHVGRNEQFF.

The genes are TRBV5-1 and TRBJ2-1; TRBD2 aligns across 14 bases. After removal of 4 bases from V and 7 bases from J, the junction contained 10 bases not matched to a gene. CDR1 is SGHRS and CDR2 is YFSETQ in the germline V gene. This CDR3 is 17 amino acids long. The CDR3 region is CASSLTGLAGARNEQFF. The CDR3 nucleotides are TGCGCCAGCAGCCTCACGGGACTAGCGGGGGCTAGGAATGAGCAGTTCTTC.